Each of the 9 T cell receptor beta chains below was sequenced from the same sample in a study of blood T cells in healthy people across ages (dated by TCRdb to about 2015). Libraries were made using 5' RACE. The reads were generated on an Illumina HiSeq 2500. The second PCR ran for about 6 to 12 cycles and used a J-beta primer mix along with a sample-barcoded 5' primer. TCRdb reprocessed the public reads (quality trimming at Q25 with fastp, clone calling with MiXCR) and kept in-frame beta chains. All rows with the same CDR3 protein become a single entry with the most common DNA and genes. The sample table holds about 1,500,000 distinct CDR3 sequences, of which roughly 27% were seen once. Clones ranked in the top ten supply approximately 7.7% of the sample. The specimen was blood. These receptors originate from a woman in her thirties in good health.

The chain has TRBV20-1 and TRBJ2-7, with a weak D call TRBD2 (5 bases). V was clipped by 0 bases and J by 4 bases, with 25 bases between them. The germline gives CDR1 DFQATT, CDR2 SNEGSKA (reference sequence). This CDR3 spans 18 amino acids. For the CDR3, the DNA is TGCAGTGCTAGAGATAGCGTTCACCCTGAAAGTCCTCTTTACGAGCAGTACTTC. This translates into CSARDSVHPESPLYEQYF.

V and J are TRBV3-1 and TRBJ1-5; D is undetermined. The CDR3 contains 15 residues. V was cut by 4 bases and J by 1 base, with 11 bases left in between. Germline V CDR1 and CDR2: LGHDT, YNNKEL (reference sequence). CDR3 amino acids: CASSPPKPSNQPQHF. Written as DNA, the CDR3 is TGTGCCAGCAGCCCGCCAAAGCCGAGCAATCAGCCCCAGCATTTT.

V gene TRBV20-1 combines with J gene TRBJ2-7, with D unclear. The germline V gene encodes CDR1 DFQATT and CDR2 SNEGSKA (reference sequence). The CDR3 is 13 amino acids. V gave up 3 bases and J gave up 0 bases, with 9 bases separating them. Here the CDR3 reads CSARDGNSYEQYF. The CDR3 coding sequence is TGCAGTGCTAGGGACGGAAACTCCTACGAGCAGTACTTC.

This clonotype was observed at least ten times. This chain links TRBV5-1 with TRBJ2-3; D might be TRBD2 (6 bases). The CDR3 runs to 13 residues. CDR1 SGHRS and CDR2 YFSETQ come from the germline V gene. Trimming removed 0 bases from V and 6 bases from J, with 8 bases in between. CDR3 sequence reads: CASSLGGMDTQYF. Here the CDR3 DNA reads TGCGCCAGCAGCTTGGGCGGGATGGATACGCAGTATTTT. The whole variable domain, remainder taken from reference TRBV5-1 and TRBJ2-3, is KAGVTQTPRYLIKTRGQQVTLSCSPISGHRSVSWYQQTPGQGLQFLFEYFSETQRNKGNFPGRFSGRQFSNSRSEMNVSTLELGDSALYLCASSLGGMDTQYFGPGTRLTVL.

The rearrangement links TRBV29-1 to TRBJ2-2; D unclear. The germline V gene encodes CDR1 SQVTM and CDR2 ANQGSEA. The germline V and J ends were trimmed by 4 bases and 0 bases, with 9 bases remaining between them. The CDR3 loop spans 14 amino acids. The CDR3 loop reads CSVGTDTNTGELFF. The CDR3 DNA follows: TGCAGCGTTGGAACAGATACGAACACCGGGGAGCTGTTTTTT.

This clonotype has just a few counts. V gene TRBV6-1 combines with J gene TRBJ1-2; D is unresolved. The V end was cut by 8 bases, the J end by 0 bases, with 4 bases between. Germline CDR1 MNHNS, CDR2 SASEGT. This CDR3 is 11 amino acids long. The CDR3 DNA sequence: TGTGCCAGCTATGCTAACTATGGCTACACCTTC. Residues: CASYANYGYTF.

This clonotype was picked up a small number of times. The genes are TRBV7-9 and TRBJ2-1; TRBD2 might be the D (6 bases). V was cut by 10 bases and J by 2 bases, with 18 bases left in between. The CDR3 totals 15 residues. In germline, CDR1 is SEHNR, CDR2 FQNEAQ (reference sequence). For the CDR3, the DNA is TGTGCCATCGAAACCAGGACTATAACCTACAATGAGCAGTTCTTC. This translates into CAIETRTITYNEQFF.

V is TRBV7-8 and J is TRBJ2-1; 8 bases match TRBD1. V was pared by 5 bases and J by 10 bases, with 19 bases of the junction left unmatched. Looked up from germline, CDR1 is SGHVS and CDR2 is FQNEAQ. The CDR3 sequence is 17 residues long. The CDR3 loop reads CASSPTADRVVFYEQFF. CDR3 in DNA: TGTGCCAGCAGCCCAACGGCGGACAGGGTGGTCTTCTACGAGCAGTTCTTC.

In this sample, this clonotype turned up many times. The chain is built from TRBV7-2 and TRBJ2-1; a weak D match, TRBD2 (5 bases). Per germline, CDR1 SGHTA and CDR2 FQGNSA. The CDR3 contains 15 residues. Trimming left V 6 bases short and J 9 bases short, with 21 bases between. CDR3 bases: TGTGCCAGCAGGATACCGCCAGGTAGCGTAAGTGAGCAGTTCTTC. Residues: CASRIPPGSVSEQFF.